Shown below are 10 T cell receptor beta chains from a single sample sequenced in a study of blood T cell repertoires in COVID-19. Profiled with immunoSEQ multiplex PCR; TCRdb holds only in-frame clones, not every one. The sample holds about 110,000 clones, roughly 85% seen once. Sequenced input: peripheral blood. Receptor source: a human donor in a cohort sampled during active COVID-19.

This clone was detected a few times. The gene calls are TRBV28 and TRBJ1-5; 7 bases align to TRBD1. The CDR3 spans 14 residues. The germline CDR1 and CDR2 sequences are MDHEN and SYDVKM. The V segment lost 6 bases and the J segment 0 bases; nucleotides outside the gene matches: 2. CDR3 in DNA: TGTGCCAGCAGGAGACAGGGTAGCAATCAGCCCCAGCATTTT. It specifies CASRRQGSNQPQHF.

The V and J genes are TRBV9 and TRBJ2-1; 13 bases agree with TRBD2. V gave up 4 bases and J gave up 4 bases; unmatched junction bases: 2. The CDR3 is 15 amino acids. Germline values: CDR1 SGDLS, CDR2 YYNGEE. As DNA, the CDR3 is TGTGCCAGCAGCACGGGACTAGCGGGGTACAATGAGCAGTTCTTC. As protein: CASSTGLAGYNEQFF. Drawing the rest from reference TRBV9 and TRBJ2-1, the complete variable domain is DSGVTQTPKHLITATGQRVTLRCSPRSGDLSVYWYQQSLDQGLQFLIQYYNGEERAKGNILERFSAQQFPDLHSELNLSSLELGDSALYFCASSTGLAGYNEQFFGPGTRLTVL.

This clone turned up a few times. The chain has TRBV28 and TRBJ1-1; unclear D gene. The CDR3 loop spans 11 amino acids. Germline CDR1 MDHEN, CDR2 SYDVKM. V lost 6 bases to trimming and J lost 5 bases, with 7 bases between them. Here the CDR3 DNA reads TGTGCCAGCAGAAAGAGAACTGAAGCTTTCTTT. Translated, it gives CASRKRTEAFF.

The chain combines TRBV9 with TRBJ2-7; tentatively, D is TRBD1 (5 bases). The CDR3 has 12 amino acids. CDR1 is SGDLS, CDR2 YYNGEE, per germline. Trimming took off 7 bases at V and 2 bases at J, with 10 bases between the two ends. CDR3 sequence: CASGPGTYEQYF. In DNA, the CDR3 is TGTGCCAGCGGTCCAGGGACCTACGAGCAGTACTTC.

V is TRBV7-2 and J is TRBJ2-1; 9 positions match TRBD1. The junction had 1 base not matched to a gene; V was cut back by 1 base and J by 9 bases. The length of the CDR3 is 13 residues. Germline V gene data show CDR1 as SGHTA and CDR2 as FQGNSA. CDR3 nucleotide sequence: TGTGCCAGCAGCTTAGTGGACAGGGGTGAGCAGTTCTTC. Its protein is CASSLVDRGEQFF.

This clone was recorded a few times. The rearrangement uses TRBV7-9 and TRBJ2-5; 10 nucleotides align to TRBD2. V was pared by 3 bases and J by 4 bases, with 8 bases of the junction left unmatched. Germline values: CDR1 SEHNR, CDR2 FQNEAQ (reference sequence). CDR3 size: 16 residues. This chain's CDR3 is CASSFGERGGRETQYF. As DNA, the CDR3 is TGTGCCAGCAGCTTCGGGGAGCGGGGGGGCCGAGAGACCCAGTACTTC.

This rearrangement joins TRBV9 to TRBJ1-2; D is ambiguous. Germline V lookup: CDR1 SGDLS, CDR2 YYNGEE. The ends were cut back, 1 base at V and 6 bases at J, with 19 bases in the middle. The CDR3 spans 16 residues. The CDR3 protein is CASSVYPEGLGNGYTF. In DNA, the CDR3 is TGTGCCAGCAGCGTATACCCAGAGGGCCTTGGAAATGGCTACACCTTC.

The chain uses TRBV6-2 or TRBV6-3 and TRBJ2-7, with 10 nucleotides matching TRBD2. The CDR3 runs 14 residues. J was trimmed by 6 bases and V by 4 bases; bases with no gene match: 6. Germline V gene data show CDR1 as MNHEY and CDR2 as SVGEGT. The CDR3 region is CASSFQRGGSEQYF. In DNA, the CDR3 is TGTGCCAGCAGTTTCCAGCGGGGGGGCTCCGAGCAGTACTTC.

The chain links TRBV3-1 (or the pseudogene TRBV3-2) to TRBJ1-6, with D unresolved. V was shortened by 0 bases and J by 8 bases, with 14 bases between the two germline ends. Germline V gene lookup returns CDR1 LGHDT and CDR2 YNNKEL (reference sequence). The CDR3 is made up of 16 amino acids. The CDR3 nucleotides are TGTGCCAGCAGCCAAGATTTGGGCAGTGTCGATTCACCCCTCCACTTT. This translates into CASSQDLGSVDSPLHF.

The chain is built from TRBV4-2 and TRBJ2-1, with 7 bases lining up with TRBD1. The V gene end was trimmed by 0 bases and the J gene end by 6 bases; junction bases not matched to a gene: 2. Looked up from germline, CDR1 is LGHNA and CDR2 is YNFKEQ. CDR3 length equals 14 residues. CDR3 in DNA: TGTGCCAGCAGCCAAGAGGGGACAGCCAATGAGCAGTTCTTC. Protein sequence: CASSQEGTANEQFF.